These 3 T cell receptor beta chains came from one sample sequenced in a study of blood T cells in healthy people across ages. Using a J-beta primer mix together with a sample-barcoded 5' primer, a second PCR was run for roughly 7 to 11 cycles. TCRdb independently ran MiXCR on the 5' RACE reads; one entry per CDR3 protein. The profile shows hundreds of thousands of distinct CDR3 sequences, roughly 30% of them singletons. Sequencing was done on a sample of blood. All receptors come from an elderly woman in good health.

There are many counts of this clonotype. This chain links TRBV28 with TRBJ2-7, with 7 bases matching TRBD2. J gave up 0 bases and V 5 bases, and 7 bases lay outside the gene matches. CDR1 and CDR2 from the germline V gene are MDHEN and SYDVKM. CDR3 size: 15 residues. The CDR3, as DNA: TGTGCCAGCAGTCCGACGGGGAGGGCCTCCTACGAGCAGTACTTC. The encoded protein is CASSPTGRASYEQYF.

This chain uses TRBV5-1 with TRBJ1-1, with 7 bases aligning to TRBD1. V was clipped by 0 bases and J by 4 bases; unmatched bases: 6. The CDR3 has 15 amino acids. CDR1 is SGHRS, CDR2 YFSETQ, per germline. The CDR3 nucleotides are TGCGCCAGCAGCTTGGGACAGGGTCAAATCACTGAAGCTTTCTTT. It translates to CASSLGQGQITEAFF.

This clonotype was seen many times. The rearrangement links TRBV7-2 to TRBJ2-7; the match to TRBD1 covers 9 bases. Unmatched junction bases numbered 8, after V lost 3 bases and J lost 5 bases. Germline V CDR1 and CDR2: SGHTA, FQGNSA. CDR3 length: 15 amino acids. For the CDR3, the DNA is TGTGCCAGCAGCTTCCAGGGACAGGGAAGAGACGAGCAGTACTTC. Amino acids: CASSFQGQGRDEQYF.